Listed below are T cell receptor beta chains from one sample, sequenced in a study of T cell repertoires in cytomegalovirus infection. Antigen specificity for these receptors is unknown. Each CDR3 protein gets one entry after TCRdb re-called the reads with MiXCR. The top ten hold about an eighth of the sample, which has hundreds of thousands of distinct CDR3 sequences, approximately 30% seen once. The sequencing used cultured CD8+ T cells from PBMCs, collected from culture after CMV antigen stimulation. Every receptor here comes from a human donor in good health (CMV status not recorded). Some clones in this sample may be carry-over from other donors' samples. Each CDR3 is given with its conserved first and last residue. The D gene is left open where the match is weak. Clone size is not always given. Where it is, it says once, few, many or a class for expanded clones.

>.|few|TRBV12-3/TRBV12-4|13|TRBJ2-3
TGTGCCAGCACAGGGCCCTTAGCAGATACGCAGTATTTT
CASTGPLADTQYF
>.|many|TRBV19|12|TRBJ2-7
TGTGCCAGTAGTATACAGGGCTACGAGCAGTACTTC
CASSIQGYEQYF
>TRBD1|many|TRBV7-8|17|TRBJ2-1
TGTGCCAGCAGCTCAAGCTGGGACAGGCCAAGGGACAATGAGCAGTTCTTC
CASSSSWDRPRDNEQFF
>.|.|TRBV11-3|16|TRBJ1-1
TGTGCCAGCAGCTTAGGGACCCTTGGCCCTAACACTGAAGCTTTCTTT
CASSLGTLGPNTEAFF
>.|few|TRBV12-3/TRBV12-4|15|TRBJ2-2
TGTGCCAGCAGTTCCCGGCAGGCCTACACCGGGGAGCTGTTTTTT
CASSSRQAYTGELFF
>.|.|TRBV19|16|TRBJ1-6
TGTGCCAGTAGTACACCGACAGGAACGCGACTTTCACCCCTCCACTTT
CASSTPTGTRLSPLHF
>TRBD2|.|TRBV4-3|15|TRBJ2-2
TGCGCCAGCAGCCAATGGGGGGGGGGATGGCGGGGAGCTGTTTTT
CASSQWGGGWRGAVF
>.|.|TRBV5-6|15|TRBJ1-1
TGTGCCAGCAGCTTGGCGGGCGGGGGGAGCACTGAAGCTTTCTTT
CASSLAGGGSTEAFF
>.|.|TRBV20-1|12|TRBJ1-6
TGCAGTGCTAGCCAGTATAATTCACCCCTCCACTTT
CSASQYNSPLHF
>.|many|TRBV7-2|20|TRBJ1-5
TGTGCCAGCAGCGTATTTAGCCCCATATATCCAGCCAGGGACGATCAGCCCCAGCATTTT
CASSVFSPIYPARDDQPQHF
>.|.|TRBV28|15|TRBJ1-5
TGTGCCAGCAGAATCTATCAAAGGAGCAATCAGCCCCAGCATTTT
CASRIYQRSNQPQHF
>.|.|TRBV19|13|TRBJ2-3
TGTGCCAGTATGTGGGAGTCGACAGATACGCAGTATTTT
CASMWESTDTQYF
>.|.|TRBV10-3|14|TRBJ2-3
TGTGCCATCAGTAACGGGCAGGGCACAGATACGCAGTATTTT
CAISNGQGTDTQYF
>TRBD1|.|TRBV5-5|17|TRBJ1-2
TGTGCCAGCAGCCCGACAGGGGGGCCTTACCCTAACTATGGCTACACCTTC
CASSPTGGPYPNYGYTF
>.|many|TRBV7-9|15|TRBJ2-7
TGTGCCAGCAGCTTGGGCCGCTCGGGACCCTACGAGCAGTACTTC
CASSLGRSGPYEQYF
>TRBD1|few|TRBV7-9|15|TRBJ1-2
TGTGCCAGCAGCTTACCATACGGGACAGCCTATGGCTACACCTTC
CASSLPYGTAYGYTF
>.|many|TRBV4-3|15|TRBJ1-2
TGCGCCAGCAGCCAAGGGATTTCCGGGGCGTATGGCTACACCTTC
CASSQGISGAYGYTF
>TRBD1|many|TRBV12-3/TRBV12-4|16|TRBJ1-1
TGTGCCAGCAGTTTTAGGACAGGGAGGTTGAACACTGAAGCTTTCTTT
CASSFRTGRLNTEAFF
>.|many|TRBV7-2|13|TRBJ2-2
TGTGCCAGCAACTCCTTTGGCTCCGGGGAGCTGTTTTTT
CASNSFGSGELFF
>.|few|TRBV4-1|14|TRBJ1-4
TGCGCCAGCGCCCCCGGGTCCTCGAATGAAAAACTGTTTTTT
CASAPGSSNEKLFF
>TRBD1|few|TRBV6-1|15|TRBJ1-2
TGTGCCAGCAGTGATACGGGGGACAGATTAAATGGCTACACCTTC
CASSDTGDRLNGYTF
>.|few|TRBV27|15|TRBJ2-1
TGTGCCAGCAGTTTATCCGGCCCTTTGTCGGGTGAGCAGTTCTTC
CASSLSGPLSGEQFF
>.|.|TRBV7-9|14|TRBJ2-5
TGTGCCAGCAGCTTAGCGAATGAGGAAGAGACCCAGTACTTC
CASSLANEEETQYF